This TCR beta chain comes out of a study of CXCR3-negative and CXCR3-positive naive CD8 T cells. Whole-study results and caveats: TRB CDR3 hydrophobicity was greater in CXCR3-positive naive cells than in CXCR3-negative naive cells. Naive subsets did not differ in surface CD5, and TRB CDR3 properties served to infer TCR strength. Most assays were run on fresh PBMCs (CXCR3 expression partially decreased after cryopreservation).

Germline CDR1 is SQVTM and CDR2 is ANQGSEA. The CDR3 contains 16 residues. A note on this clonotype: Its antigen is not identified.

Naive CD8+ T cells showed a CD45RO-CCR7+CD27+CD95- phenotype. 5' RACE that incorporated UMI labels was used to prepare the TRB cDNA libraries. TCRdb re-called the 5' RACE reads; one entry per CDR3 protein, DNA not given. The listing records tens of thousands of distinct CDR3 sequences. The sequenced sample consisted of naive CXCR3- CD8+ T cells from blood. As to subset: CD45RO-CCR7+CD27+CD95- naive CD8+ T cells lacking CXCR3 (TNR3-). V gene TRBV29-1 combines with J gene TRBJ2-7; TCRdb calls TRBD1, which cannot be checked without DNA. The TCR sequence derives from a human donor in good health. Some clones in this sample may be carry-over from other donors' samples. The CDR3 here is CSVRARPGVGSYEQYF.